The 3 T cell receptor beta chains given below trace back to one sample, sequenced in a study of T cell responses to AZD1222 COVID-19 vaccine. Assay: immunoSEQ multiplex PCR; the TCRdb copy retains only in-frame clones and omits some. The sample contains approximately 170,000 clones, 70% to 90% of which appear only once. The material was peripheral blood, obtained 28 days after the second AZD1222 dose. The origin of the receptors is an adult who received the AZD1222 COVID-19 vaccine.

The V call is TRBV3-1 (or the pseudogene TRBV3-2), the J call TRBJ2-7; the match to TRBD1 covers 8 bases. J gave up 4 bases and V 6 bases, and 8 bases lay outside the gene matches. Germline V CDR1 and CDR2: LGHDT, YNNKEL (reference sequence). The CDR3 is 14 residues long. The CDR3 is CASSPGTGKYEQYF. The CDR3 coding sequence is TGTGCCAGCAGTCCCGGGACAGGCAAATACGAGCAGTACTTC.

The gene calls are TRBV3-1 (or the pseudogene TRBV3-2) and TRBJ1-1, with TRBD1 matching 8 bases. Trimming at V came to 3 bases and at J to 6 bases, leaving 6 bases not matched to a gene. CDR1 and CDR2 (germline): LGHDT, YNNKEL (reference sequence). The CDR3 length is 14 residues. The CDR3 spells CASSQLGQGAEAFF. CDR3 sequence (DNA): TGTGCCAGCAGCCAGCTCGGACAGGGAGCTGAAGCTTTCTTT.

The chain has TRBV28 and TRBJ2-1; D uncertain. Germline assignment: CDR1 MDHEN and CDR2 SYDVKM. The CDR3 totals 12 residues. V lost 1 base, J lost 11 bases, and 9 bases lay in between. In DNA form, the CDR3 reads TGTGCCAGCAGTTTATCGACTGGCCAGCAGTTCTTC. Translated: CASSLSTGQQFF. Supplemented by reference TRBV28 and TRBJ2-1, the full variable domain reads DVKVTQSSRYLVKRTGEKVFLECVQDMDHENMFWYRQDPGLGLRLIYFSYDVKMKEKGDIPEGYSVSREKKERFSLILESASTNQTSMYLCASSLSTGQQFFGPGTRLTVL.